A selection of T cell receptor beta chains follows, all from one sample in a study of identical twins. TCRdb analysed the 5' RACE reads with MiXCR anew, one entry per CDR3 protein. The data contain 500,000 to 550,000 distinct CDR3 sequences, less than 25% of them singletons. The same sample was also studied in work on T cells expressing NK-cell markers.

The sequenced material came from CD4+ T cells sorted from blood. Receptor source: a woman aged 18-29 years in good health. Both conserved end residues are part of each CDR3. The order of the fields is D gene, V gene, J gene, clone size, CDR3 DNA, CDR3 protein. A D gene is named only where the DNA matches it firmly. The size entry is marked missing in some rows and otherwise reads once, few, many or a size class.

.	TRBV2	TRBJ2-1	few	TGTGCCAACAGCCGGGGGTGGGATGGCAATGAGCAGTTCTTC	CANSRGWDGNEQFF
.	TRBV20-1	TRBJ2-3	.	TGCAGTGCTAGAGATGAAAAGGGACGGGGCACAGATACGCAGTATTTT	CSARDEKGRGTDTQYF
TRBD2	TRBV4-1	TRBJ2-1	.	TGCGCCAGCAGCCAAGTGCGGGGGTCGGCCTACAATGAGCAGTTCTTC	CASSQVRGSAYNEQFF
.	TRBV6-1	TRBJ1-1	few	TGTGCCAGCAGTGAAGGGATCCCCGGGAATAAGGCTTTCTTT	CASSEGIPGNKAFF
.	TRBV9	TRBJ2-7	few	TGTGCCAGCAGCGTAGGACCCTACTACGAGCAGTACTTC	CASSVGPYYEQYF
TRBD1	TRBV5-4	TRBJ1-1	.	TGTGCCAGCATGCAAACAGGGGGCACTGAAGCTTTCTTT	CASMQTGGTEAFF
.	TRBV19	TRBJ2-2	.	TGTGCCAGTAAAAGGGGGGGAGGCACCGGGGAGCTGTTTTTT	CASKRGGGTGELFF
TRBD2	TRBV18	TRBJ2-7	few	TGTGCCAGCTCACCTACCCTAGCGGGAGTCAACGAGCAGTACTTC	CASSPTLAGVNEQYF
TRBD2	TRBV12-3/TRBV12-4	TRBJ2-5	many	TGTGCCAGCAGCAGGGGACTAGCGGGGGGGGAGACCCAGTACTTC	CASSRGLAGGETQYF
.	TRBV20-1	TRBJ2-1	.	TGCAGTGCTAGAGAGGGCGGAGAAACCTACAATGAGCAGTTCTTC	CSAREGGETYNEQFF
TRBD1	TRBV11-2	TRBJ2-7	.	TGTGCCAGCAGCGGGCTGGACAGGGGGCGCGAGCAGTACTTC	CASSGLDRGREQYF
.	TRBV7-6	TRBJ2-7	few	TGTGCCAGCAGCTTAGAGAGTGCAGGAGGCCACGAGCAGTACTTC	CASSLESAGGHEQYF
.	TRBV6-5	TRBJ2-1	few	TGTGCCAGCGGGTACGCCTACAATGAGCAGTTCTTC	CASGYAYNEQFF
TRBD2	TRBV15	TRBJ2-3	.	TGTGCCACCAGCAGAGATAGCGGGGAAGATACGCAGTATTTT	CATSRDSGEDTQYF
.	TRBV5-8	TRBJ1-5	.	TGTGCCAGCAGCCCCCCACAGGGCAATCAGCCCCAGCATTTT	CASSPPQGNQPQHF
TRBD1	TRBV24-1	TRBJ2-2	few	TGTGCCACCAGTGACACCGGGACAGGTTTCGCCGGGGAGCTGTTTTTT	CATSDTGTGFAGELFF
TRBD1	TRBV20-1	TRBJ1-3	few	TGCAGTGCTATAGACAGGGTCTCTGGAAACACCATATATTTT	CSAIDRVSGNTIYF
.	TRBV20-1	TRBJ1-6	many	TGCAGTGCTAGTGCTCGGGACCGAGGAAGTTCACCCCTCCACTTT	CSASARDRGSSPLHF
.	TRBV10-3	TRBJ2-1	.	TGTGCCATCAGTCCCTCCAGGAGCTCCTACAATGAGCAGTTCTTC	CAISPSRSSYNEQFF
.	TRBV12-3/TRBV12-4	TRBJ2-7	few	TGTGCCGGCAGTTCGGACCCTCGATCCTACGAGCAGTACTTC	CAGSSDPRSYEQYF
TRBD1	TRBV20-1	TRBJ2-6	.	TGCAGTGCCCCTGGACAGGGGGATAAGTCTGGGGCCAACGTCCTGACTTTC	CSAPGQGDKSGANVLTF
.	TRBV10-3	TRBJ1-1	.	TGTGCCATCAGGCAAGAGTGGGATGAAGCTTTCTTT	CAIRQEWDEAFF
.	TRBV15	TRBJ2-5	.	TGTGCCACCAGCAGAGCGGTCCAAGAGACCCAGTACTTC	CATSRAVQETQYF
TRBD2	TRBV4-3	TRBJ2-7	.	TGCGCCAGCAGCCAACTAGCGGGAGGGCCCTACGAGCAGTACTTC	CASSQLAGGPYEQYF
.	TRBV29-1	TRBJ1-1	.	TGCAGCGGTACCGGGACGCTAGAAGCTTTCTTT	CSGTGTLEAFF